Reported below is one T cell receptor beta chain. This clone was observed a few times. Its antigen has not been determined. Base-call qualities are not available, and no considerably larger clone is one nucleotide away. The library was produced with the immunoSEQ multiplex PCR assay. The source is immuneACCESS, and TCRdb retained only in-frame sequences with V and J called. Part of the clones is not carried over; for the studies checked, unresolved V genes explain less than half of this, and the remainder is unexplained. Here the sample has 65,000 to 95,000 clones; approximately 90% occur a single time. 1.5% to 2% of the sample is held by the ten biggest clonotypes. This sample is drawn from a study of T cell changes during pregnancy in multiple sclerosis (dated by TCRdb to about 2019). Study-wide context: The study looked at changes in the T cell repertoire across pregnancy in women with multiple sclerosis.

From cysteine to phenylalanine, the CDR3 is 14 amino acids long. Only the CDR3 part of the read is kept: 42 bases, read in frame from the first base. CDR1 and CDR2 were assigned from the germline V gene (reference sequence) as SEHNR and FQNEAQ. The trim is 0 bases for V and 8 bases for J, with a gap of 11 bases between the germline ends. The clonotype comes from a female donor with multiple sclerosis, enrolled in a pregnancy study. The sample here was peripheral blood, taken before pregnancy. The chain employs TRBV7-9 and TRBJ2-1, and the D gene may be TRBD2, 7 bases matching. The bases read TGTGCCAGCAGCTTAGCGGGGGGGCCCTATGAGCAGTTCTTC. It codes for CASSLAGGPYEQFF.